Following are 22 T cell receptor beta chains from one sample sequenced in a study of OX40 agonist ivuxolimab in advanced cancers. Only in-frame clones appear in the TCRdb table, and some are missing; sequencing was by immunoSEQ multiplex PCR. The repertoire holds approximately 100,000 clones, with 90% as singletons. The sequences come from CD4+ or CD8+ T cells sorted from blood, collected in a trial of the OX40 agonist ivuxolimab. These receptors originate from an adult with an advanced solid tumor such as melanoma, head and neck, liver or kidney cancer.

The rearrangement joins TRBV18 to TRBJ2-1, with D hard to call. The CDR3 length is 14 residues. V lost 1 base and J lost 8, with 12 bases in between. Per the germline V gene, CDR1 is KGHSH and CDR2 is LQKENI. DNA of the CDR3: TGTGCCAGCTCACCACTCTCCCCCGCCGATGAGCAGTTCTTC. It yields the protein CASSPLSPADEQFF.

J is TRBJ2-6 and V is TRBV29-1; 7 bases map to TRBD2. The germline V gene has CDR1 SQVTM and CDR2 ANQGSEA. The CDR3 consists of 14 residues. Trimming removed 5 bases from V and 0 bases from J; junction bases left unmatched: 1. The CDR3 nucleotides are TGCAGCGTTACGGGAGGCTCTGGGGCCAACGTCCTGACTTTC. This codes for CSVTGGSGANVLTF.

In nucleotides, the CDR3 is TGTGCCTGGAGTGGAGGCCAGGGGAACACTGAAGCTTTCTTT. Protein product: CAWSGGQGNTEAFF. This chain joins TRBV30 and TRBJ1-1; D may be TRBD1 (5 bases). V dropped 1 base and J dropped 1 base, with 10 bases sitting between them. Germline values: CDR1 GTSNPN, CDR2 SVGIG (reference sequence). The CDR3 is 14 residues long.

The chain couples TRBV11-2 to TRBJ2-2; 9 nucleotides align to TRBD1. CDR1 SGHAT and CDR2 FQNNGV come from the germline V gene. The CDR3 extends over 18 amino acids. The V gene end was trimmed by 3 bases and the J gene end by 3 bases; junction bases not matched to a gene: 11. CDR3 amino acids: CASSFRGPTGGDTGELFF. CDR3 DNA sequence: TGTGCCAGCAGCTTTAGGGGACCGACAGGGGGAGACACCGGGGAGCTGTTTTTT. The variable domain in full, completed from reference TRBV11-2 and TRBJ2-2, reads EAGVAQSPRYKIIEKRQSVAFWCNPISGHATLYWYQQILGQGPKLLIQFQNNGVVDDSQLPKDRFSAERLKGVDSTLKIQPAKLEDSAVYLCASSFRGPTGGDTGELFFGEGSRLTVL.

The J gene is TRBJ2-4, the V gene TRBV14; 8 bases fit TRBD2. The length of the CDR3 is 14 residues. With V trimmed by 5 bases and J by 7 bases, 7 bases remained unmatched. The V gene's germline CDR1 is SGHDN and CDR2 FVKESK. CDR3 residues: CASSNGRVRNIQYF. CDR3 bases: TGTGCCAGCAGCAACGGGAGGGTACGCAACATTCAGTACTTC.

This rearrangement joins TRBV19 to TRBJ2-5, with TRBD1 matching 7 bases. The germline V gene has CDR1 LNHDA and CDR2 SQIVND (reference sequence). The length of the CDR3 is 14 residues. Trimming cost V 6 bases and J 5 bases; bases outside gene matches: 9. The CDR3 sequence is CASSPTGAEETQYF. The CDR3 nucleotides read TGTGCCAGTAGCCCCACAGGGGCGGAGGAGACCCAGTACTTC.

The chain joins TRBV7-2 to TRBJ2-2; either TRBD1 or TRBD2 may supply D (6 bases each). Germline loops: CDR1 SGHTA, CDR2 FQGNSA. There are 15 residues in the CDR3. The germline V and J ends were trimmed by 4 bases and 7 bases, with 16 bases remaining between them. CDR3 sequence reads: CASSSGATMGGELFF. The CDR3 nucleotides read TGTGCCAGCAGCTCGGGGGCCACCATGGGCGGGGAGCTGTTTTTT.

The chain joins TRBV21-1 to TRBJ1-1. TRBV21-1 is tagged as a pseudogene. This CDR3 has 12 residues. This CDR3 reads CASSKRNTEAFF. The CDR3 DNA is TGTGCCAGCAGCAAAAGGAACACTGAAGCTTTCTTT.

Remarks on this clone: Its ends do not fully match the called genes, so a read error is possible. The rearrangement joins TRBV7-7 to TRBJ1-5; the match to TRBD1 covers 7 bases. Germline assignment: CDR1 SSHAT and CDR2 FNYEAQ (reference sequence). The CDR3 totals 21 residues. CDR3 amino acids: CASSSREEGDRARYSNQPQHF. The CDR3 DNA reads TGTGCTAGCAGCTCGAGAGAAGAAGGAGACAGGGCACGATATAGCAATCAGCCCCAGCATTTT.

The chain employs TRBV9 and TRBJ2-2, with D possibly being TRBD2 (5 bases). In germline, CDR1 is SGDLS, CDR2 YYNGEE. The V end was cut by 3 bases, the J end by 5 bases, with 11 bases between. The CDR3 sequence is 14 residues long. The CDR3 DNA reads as TGTGCCAGCAGCGATAGGAGCGGAACCGGGGAGCTGTTTTTT. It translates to CASSDRSGTGELFF.

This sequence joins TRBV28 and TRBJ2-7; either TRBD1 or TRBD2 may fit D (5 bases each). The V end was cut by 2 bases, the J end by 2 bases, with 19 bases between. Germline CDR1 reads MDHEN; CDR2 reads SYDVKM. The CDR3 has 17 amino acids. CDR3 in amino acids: CASSLVWGSERTYEQYF. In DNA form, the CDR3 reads TGTGCCAGCAGTTTAGTTTGGGGGTCGGAAAGAACCTACGAGCAGTACTTC.

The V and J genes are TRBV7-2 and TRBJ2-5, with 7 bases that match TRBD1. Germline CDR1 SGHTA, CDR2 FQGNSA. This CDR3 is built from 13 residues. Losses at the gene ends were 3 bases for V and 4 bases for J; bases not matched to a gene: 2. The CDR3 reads CASSFDRAETQYF. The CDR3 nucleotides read TGTGCCAGCAGCTTTGACAGGGCAGAGACCCAGTACTTC.

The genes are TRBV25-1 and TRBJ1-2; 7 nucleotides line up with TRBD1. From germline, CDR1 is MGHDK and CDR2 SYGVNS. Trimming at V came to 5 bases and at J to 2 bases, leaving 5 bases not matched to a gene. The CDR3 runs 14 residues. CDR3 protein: CASSRTGLNYGYTF. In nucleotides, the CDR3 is TGTGCCAGCAGTCGGACAGGCCTAAACTATGGCTACACCTTC.

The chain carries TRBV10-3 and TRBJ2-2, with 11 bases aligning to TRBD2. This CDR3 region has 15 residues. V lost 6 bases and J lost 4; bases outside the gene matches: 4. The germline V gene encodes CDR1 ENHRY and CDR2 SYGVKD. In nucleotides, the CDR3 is TGTGCCATCAGGACTAGCGGGATGGGCACCGGGGAGCTGTTTTTT. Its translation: CAIRTSGMGTGELFF.

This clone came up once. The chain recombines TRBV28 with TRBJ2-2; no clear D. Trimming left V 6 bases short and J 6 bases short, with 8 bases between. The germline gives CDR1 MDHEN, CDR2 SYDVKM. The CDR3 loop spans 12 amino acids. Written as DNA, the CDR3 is TGTGCCAGCAGGTTGTCCCCCGGGGAGCTGTTTTTT. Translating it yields CASRLSPGELFF.

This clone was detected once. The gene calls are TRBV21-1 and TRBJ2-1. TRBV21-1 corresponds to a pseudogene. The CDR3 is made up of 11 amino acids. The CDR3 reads CANLFACEQFF. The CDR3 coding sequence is TGTGCCAACCTGTTTGCTTGTGAGCAGTTCTTC.

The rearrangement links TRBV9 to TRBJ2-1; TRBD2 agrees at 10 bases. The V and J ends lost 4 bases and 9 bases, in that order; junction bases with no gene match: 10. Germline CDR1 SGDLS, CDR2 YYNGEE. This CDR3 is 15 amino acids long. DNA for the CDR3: TGTGCCAGCAGCCTTTTAGCGGGAGGTGTAGTTGAGCAGTTCTTC. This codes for CASSLLAGGVVEQFF.

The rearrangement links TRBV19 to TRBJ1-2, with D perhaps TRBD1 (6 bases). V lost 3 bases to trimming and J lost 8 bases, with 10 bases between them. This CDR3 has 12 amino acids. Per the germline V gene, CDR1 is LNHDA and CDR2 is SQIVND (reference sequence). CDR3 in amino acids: CASSIPGAGYTF. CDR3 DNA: TGTGCCAGTAGTATCCCAGGGGCCGGCTACACCTTC.

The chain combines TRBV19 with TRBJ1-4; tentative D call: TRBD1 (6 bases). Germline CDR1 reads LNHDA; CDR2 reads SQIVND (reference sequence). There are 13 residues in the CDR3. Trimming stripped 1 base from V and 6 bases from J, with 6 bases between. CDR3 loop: CASSIGTDEKLFF. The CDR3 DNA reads TGTGCCAGTAGTATAGGGACAGATGAAAAACTGTTTTTT.

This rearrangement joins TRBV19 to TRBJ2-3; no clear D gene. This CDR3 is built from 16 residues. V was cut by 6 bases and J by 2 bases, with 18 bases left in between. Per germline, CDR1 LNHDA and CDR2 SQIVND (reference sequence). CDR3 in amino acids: CASRPLLDGDTDTQYF. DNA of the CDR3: TGTGCCAGTAGGCCCTTATTGGACGGAGACACAGATACGCAGTATTTT.

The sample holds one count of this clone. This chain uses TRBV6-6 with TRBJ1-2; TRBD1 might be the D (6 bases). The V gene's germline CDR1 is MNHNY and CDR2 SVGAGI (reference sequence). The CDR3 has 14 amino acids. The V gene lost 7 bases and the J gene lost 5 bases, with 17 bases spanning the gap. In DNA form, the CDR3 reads TGTGCCAGCACCCAGGGGACCCCGGGGTATGGCTACACCTTC. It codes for CASTQGTPGYGYTF.

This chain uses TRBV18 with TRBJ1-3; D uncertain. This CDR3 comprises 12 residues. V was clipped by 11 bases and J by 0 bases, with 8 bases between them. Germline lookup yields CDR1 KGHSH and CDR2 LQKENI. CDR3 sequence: CAGRSSGNTIYF. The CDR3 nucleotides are TGTGCCGGCCGGAGCTCTGGAAACACCATATATTTT.